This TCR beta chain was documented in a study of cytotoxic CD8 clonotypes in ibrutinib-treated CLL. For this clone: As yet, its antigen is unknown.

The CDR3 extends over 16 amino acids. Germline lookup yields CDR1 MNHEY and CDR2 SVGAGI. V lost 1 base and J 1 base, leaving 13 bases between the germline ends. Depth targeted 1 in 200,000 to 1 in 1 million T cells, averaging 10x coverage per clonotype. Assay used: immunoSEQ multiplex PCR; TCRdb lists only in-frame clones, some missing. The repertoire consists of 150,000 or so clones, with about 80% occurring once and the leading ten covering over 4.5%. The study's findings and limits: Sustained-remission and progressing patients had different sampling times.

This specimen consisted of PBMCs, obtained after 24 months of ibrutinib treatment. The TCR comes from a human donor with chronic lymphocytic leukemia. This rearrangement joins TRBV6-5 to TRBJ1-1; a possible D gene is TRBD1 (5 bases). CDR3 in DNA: TGTGCCAGCAGTTACTATGGGGCAGGGTCGAACACTGAAGCTTTCTTT. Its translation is CASSYYGAGSNTEAFF.